Shown below are 30 T cell receptor beta chains from a single sample sequenced in a study of cytomegalovirus exposure and HLA in healthy donors. In the PCR, 60 Vbeta and 13 Jbeta primers were used. The protocol was immunoSEQ multiplex PCR, while the TCRdb copy is restricted to in-frame clones and leaves out a portion. Of about 71,000 clones listed, approximately 63% are singletons. The sample was PBMCs. The receptors derive from a woman aged 45-65 years in good health and CMV-seropositive.

This clone was seen a single time. The rearrangement joins TRBV6-1 to TRBJ1-5; 10 nucleotides line up with TRBD1. Trimming cost V 3 bases and J 0 bases; bases outside gene matches: 11. The CDR3 loop spans 19 amino acids. Germline loops: CDR1 MNHNS, CDR2 SASEGT. Here the CDR3 DNA reads TGTGCCAGCAGTGAGGATTTGGACAGGGGGACTAATAGCAATCAGCCCCAGCATTTT. It encodes CASSEDLDRGTNSNQPQHF.

The chain employs TRBV2 and TRBJ1-2; 9 positions agree with TRBD1. In germline, CDR1 is SNHLY, CDR2 FYNNEI. Losses at the gene ends were 6 bases for V and 4 bases for J; bases not matched to a gene: 9. The CDR3 runs to 15 residues. In DNA, the CDR3 is TGTGCCAGCAGGTACACAGGGGGCAGAGGCTATGGCTACACCTTC. Protein product: CASRYTGGRGYGYTF.

The V and J genes are TRBV30 and TRBJ1-4; 9 nucleotides match TRBD1. The CDR3 is 14 amino acids. The germline V gene encodes CDR1 GTSNPN and CDR2 SVGIG (reference sequence). The V and J ends lost 4 bases and 8 bases, in that order; junction bases with no gene match: 8. The CDR3 coding sequence is TGTGCCTGGACGGACAGGGGTCCGGGAGAAAAACTGTTTTTT. Translating gives CAWTDRGPGEKLFF.

The chain links TRBV4-3 to TRBJ2-7; TRBD2 aligns across 7 bases. The length of the CDR3 is 15 residues. Germline CDR1 LGHNA, CDR2 YSLEER. V dropped 3 bases and J dropped 3; count of bases not matched to a gene: 8. CDR3 protein: CASSQGTTFNYEQYF. CDR3 coding DNA: TGCGCCAGCAGCCAGGGGACTACCTTTAACTACGAGCAGTACTTC.

Only one count was recorded for this clone. The chain recombines TRBV5-1 with TRBJ2-7; 8 nucleotides align to TRBD1. V gave up 4 bases and J gave up 1 base; unmatched junction bases: 7. The CDR3 loop spans 15 amino acids. Germline CDR1 is SGHRS and CDR2 is YFSETQ. The CDR3 DNA sequence: TGCGCCAGCAGCGAATTACAGGGGGTGTCCTACGAGCAGTACTTC. This codes for CASSELQGVSYEQYF.

This rearrangement joins TRBV5-1 to TRBJ2-7; TRBD2 matches 13 bases. CDR3 length: 20 residues. Germline V gene sequence: CDR1 SGHRS, CDR2 YFSETQ. V lost 3 bases, J lost 0 bases, and 15 bases stayed unmatched. The CDR3 DNA is TGCGCCAGCAGCTCCGGGGGGTGGACTAGCGGGAGCGCGAGCTCCTACGAGCAGTACTTC. Its translation is CASSSGGWTSGSASSYEQYF.

In its sample, this clone was seen a few times. The chain employs TRBV7-9 and TRBJ2-2; D remains unclear. V lost 3 bases and J lost 3, with 8 bases in between. Germline lookup yields CDR1 SEHNR and CDR2 FQNEAQ (reference sequence). This CDR3 is 14 amino acids long. CDR3 bases: TGTGCCAGCAGCTTTGTCATAGACACCGGGGAGCTGTTTTTT. Encoded protein: CASSFVIDTGELFF.

The chain couples TRBV18 to TRBJ2-1; 8 bases are shared with TRBD2. Trimming removed 1 base from V and 5 bases from J; junction bases left unmatched: 7. The CDR3 contains 16 residues. Germline CDR1 and CDR2: KGHSH and LQKENI. CDR3 sequence reads: CASSPRLALFNNEQFF. The CDR3 DNA follows: TGTGCCAGCTCACCACGACTAGCGCTGTTCAACAATGAGCAGTTCTTC. The full variable domain, its missing parts supplied by reference TRBV18 and TRBJ2-1, is NAGVMQNPRHLVRRRGQEARLRCSPMKGHSHVYWYRQLPEEGLKFMVYLQKENIIDESGMPKERFSAEFPKEGPSILRIQQVVRGDSAAYFCASSPRLALFNNEQFFGPGTRLTVL.

The gene calls are TRBV5-1 and TRBJ2-5; perhaps TRBD1 as D (5 bases). V was trimmed by 3 bases and J by 0 bases, leaving 15 bases between them. Germline V lookup: CDR1 SGHRS, CDR2 YFSETQ. This CDR3 comprises 16 residues. CDR3 in amino acids: CASSSGQPMYQETQYF. DNA of the CDR3: TGCGCCAGCAGCTCAGGACAACCGATGTACCAAGAGACCCAGTACTTC. The entire variable domain, with the rest obtained from reference TRBV5-1 and TRBJ2-5, is as follows: KAGVTQTPRYLIKTRGQQVTLSCSPISGHRSVSWYQQTPGQGLQFLFEYFSETQRNKGNFPGRFSGRQFSNSRSEMNVSTLELGDSALYLCASSSGQPMYQETQYFGPGTRLLVL.

This clone was found once. This rearrangement joins TRBV2 to TRBJ2-7; D is perhaps TRBD2 (6 bases). Germline V lookup: CDR1 SNHLY, CDR2 FYNNEI. The CDR3 spans 13 residues. Trimming removed 6 bases at V and 2 bases at J, with 11 bases between. The CDR3 loop reads CASSGGPPYEQYF. For the CDR3, the DNA is TGTGCCAGCAGCGGGGGTCCCCCCTACGAGCAGTACTTC.

The chain is built from TRBV10-1 and TRBJ2-1; D is perhaps TRBD2 (6 bases). The CDR3 extends over 16 amino acids. The V end lost 0 bases, the J end lost 3 bases, and 12 bases lay between the germline ends. In germline, CDR1 is WNHNN, CDR2 SYGVQD (reference sequence). This CDR3 reads CASSESTAGSYNEQFF. The CDR3, as DNA: TGCGCCAGCAGTGAGTCCACAGCGGGTAGCTACAATGAGCAGTTCTTC.

J is TRBJ2-7 and V is TRBV7-8; D may be TRBD1 (5 bases). V was clipped by 1 base and J by 1 base, with 5 bases between them. Germline loops: CDR1 SGHVS, CDR2 FQNEAQ. The CDR3 loop spans 13 amino acids. DNA for the CDR3: TGTGCCAGCAGCTTAGACAGGTCCTACGAGCAGTACTTC. Residues: CASSLDRSYEQYF.

In DNA, the CDR3 is TGTGCCTGGACAGAAGGAGGTGAAAAACTGTTTTTT. Encoded protein: CAWTEGGEKLFF. V gene TRBV30 combines with J gene TRBJ1-4; D gene unclear. Trimming removed 4 bases at V and 7 bases at J, with 10 bases between. CDR3 length equals 12 residues. CDR1 is GTSNPN and CDR2 is SVGIG in the germline V gene (reference sequence).

The chain employs TRBV19 and TRBJ2-7, with 8 bases fitting TRBD2. The CDR3 runs to 13 residues. J lost 2 bases, V lost 6 bases, and 3 bases had no gene match. CDR1 is LNHDA, CDR2 SQIVND, per germline (reference sequence). Written as DNA, the CDR3 is TGTGCCAGTAGGGCGGGGGGAACCTACGAGCAGTACTTC. Amino acids: CASRAGGTYEQYF.

Here the CDR3 reads CASSPGLGHNEQFF. For the CDR3, the DNA is TGTGCCAGCAGCCCGGGACTAGGGCACAATGAGCAGTTCTTC. This chain links TRBV6-5 with TRBJ2-1, with 8 bases fitting TRBD2. V lost 6 bases to trimming and J lost 5 bases; unmatched junction nucleotides: 6. Germline CDR1 is MNHEY and CDR2 is SVGAGI. This CDR3 region has 14 residues.

This clone is a singleton in its sample. V is TRBV30 and J is TRBJ2-2; D unclear. The germline CDR1 and CDR2 sequences are GTSNPN and SVGIG (reference sequence). Trimming shortened V by 2 bases and J by 4 bases, and 8 bases separated the two germline ends. This CDR3 has 13 amino acids. The CDR3 nucleotides read TGTGCCTGGAGTTCAGGTCTCACCGGGGAGCTGTTTTTT. Translating gives CAWSSGLTGELFF. The entire variable domain, with the rest obtained from reference TRBV30 and TRBJ2-2, is as follows: SQTIHQWPATLVQPVGSPLSLECTVEGTSNPNLYWYRQAAGRGLQLLFYSVGIGQISSEVPQNLSASRPQDRQFILSSKKLLLSDSGFYLCAWSSGLTGELFFGEGSRLTVL.

V gene TRBV10-3 combines with J gene TRBJ2-7, with 9 bases that match TRBD1. Losses at the gene ends were 6 bases for V and 2 bases for J; bases not matched to a gene: 8. The germline V gene encodes CDR1 ENHRY and CDR2 SYGVKD. The CDR3 extends over 15 amino acids. CDR3 sequence: CAISSSGTGPYEQYF. The CDR3 DNA reads TGTGCCATCAGCTCCTCCGGGACAGGGCCCTACGAGCAGTACTTC.

The chain joins TRBV6-5 to TRBJ1-5; TRBD1 agrees at 11 bases. Germline V gene lookup returns CDR1 MNHEY and CDR2 SVGAGI. The CDR3 sequence is 13 residues long. V trimming: 6 bases; J trimming: 7 bases; junction bases outside the gene matches: 2. The CDR3 region has the DNA TGTGCCAGCAGCCGGACAGGGGGCCAGCCCCAGCATTTT. Its translation is CASSRTGGQPQHF.

This clone was counted a few times. The chain links TRBV7-2 to TRBJ2-1; D is possibly TRBD2 (5 bases). V gave up 1 base and J gave up 6 bases, with 16 bases separating them. The CDR3 extends over 16 amino acids. The germline V gene has CDR1 SGHTA and CDR2 FQGNSA. This CDR3 is CASSLVRGLLPNEQFF. The CDR3 DNA reads as TGTGCCAGCAGCTTAGTTCGCGGGCTGTTACCCAATGAGCAGTTCTTC.

This chain uses TRBV5-6 with TRBJ2-2, with D tentatively TRBD1 (6 bases). Germline CDR1 reads SGHDT; CDR2 reads YYEEEE. The CDR3 contains 13 residues. V lost 5 bases to trimming and J lost 5 bases, with 10 bases between them. This CDR3 reads CASSRQETGELFF. The DNA for the CDR3 is TGTGCCAGCAGTCGACAGGAGACCGGGGAGCTGTTTTTT. The full variable domain, its missing parts supplied by reference TRBV5-6 and TRBJ2-2, is DAGVTQSPTHLIKTRGQQVTLRCSPKSGHDTVSWYQQALGQGPQFIFQYYEEEERQRGNFPDRFSGHQFPNYSSELNVNALLLGDSALYLCASSRQETGELFFGEGSRLTVL.

This sequence joins TRBV18 and TRBJ1-3, with D possibly matching TRBD1 (5 bases). The CDR3 totals 17 residues. The germline gives CDR1 KGHSH, CDR2 LQKENI. Between the trimmed V and J ends, which lost 3 bases and 0 bases, there was a span of 15 bases. CDR3 region: CASSPQPPTVSGNTIYF. In nucleotides, the CDR3 is TGTGCCAGCTCACCTCAACCCCCGACAGTCTCTGGAAACACCATATATTTT.

The chain has TRBV11-3 and TRBJ2-1; 8 nucleotides align to TRBD2. The CDR3 runs 15 residues. J lost 4 bases, V lost 2 bases, and 4 bases had no gene match. Germline V lookup: CDR1 SGHNT, CDR2 YENEEA. In DNA form, the CDR3 reads TGTGCCAGCAGCTTAAGGTCGGGAGGGTACAATGAGCAGTTCTTC. It yields the protein CASSLRSGGYNEQFF.

This clone was detected a few times. The chain employs TRBV10-3 and TRBJ1-1; TRBD1 matches 9 bases. Germline CDR1 ENHRY, CDR2 SYGVKD. There are 13 residues in the CDR3. The V and J ends lost 6 bases and 11 bases, in that order; junction bases with no gene match: 10. The chain's CDR3 is CAIRSTGGEYAFF. CDR3 coding DNA: TGTGCCATCAGATCTACAGGGGGCGAGTATGCTTTCTTT.

V usage is TRBV5-1 and J usage is TRBJ1-1; the D gene is possibly TRBD1 (6 bases). Germline assignment: CDR1 SGHRS and CDR2 YFSETQ. CDR3 length: 14 residues. V was clipped by 4 bases and J by 1 base, with 11 bases between them. In DNA form, the CDR3 reads TGCGCCAGCAGCCCGGCGACAGGGAACACTGAAGCTTTCTTT. Translating gives CASSPATGNTEAFF.

CDR3 protein: CASSTVIRDRSTDTQYF. The CDR3 bases are TGTGCCAGCAGTACAGTTATCCGGGACAGGAGCACAGATACGCAGTATTTT. This sequence joins TRBV28 and TRBJ2-3; 8 nucleotides match TRBD1. The CDR3 is made up of 17 amino acids. Per the germline V gene, CDR1 is MDHEN and CDR2 is SYDVKM. Trimming took 5 bases from V and 0 from J; bases not matched to a gene: 10.

The rearrangement joins TRBV27 to TRBJ1-3; unclear D gene. CDR3 size: 15 residues. V lost 9 bases to trimming and J lost 0 bases, with 15 bases between them. Looked up from germline, CDR1 is MNHEY and CDR2 is SMNVEV (reference sequence). In nucleotides, the CDR3 is TGTGCCAGGTCTAGCGAGGTCAGCTCTGGAAACACCATATATTTT. Translation gives CARSSEVSSGNTIYF.

V is TRBV4-1 and J is TRBJ2-1, with 7 bases fitting TRBD1. J gave up 5 bases and V 5 bases, and 3 bases lay outside the gene matches. Per the germline V gene, CDR1 is MGHRA and CDR2 is YSYEKL. CDR3 size: 13 residues. The CDR3 DNA reads TGCGCCAGCAGCTACGACAGGGACAATGAGCAGTTCTTC. Translated, it gives CASSYDRDNEQFF.

V gene TRBV5-1 combines with J gene TRBJ2-5; TRBD2 matches at 12 bases. The length of the CDR3 is 16 residues. In germline, CDR1 is SGHRS, CDR2 YFSETQ. V trimming: 0 bases; J trimming: 3 bases; junction bases outside the gene matches: 3. In DNA form, the CDR3 reads TGCGCCAGCAGCTTGGTTCCTAGCGGGGGGGAAGAGACCCAGTACTTC. Its protein is CASSLVPSGGEETQYF.

This chain links TRBV7-8 with TRBJ2-5; TRBD2 matches 13 bases. Losses at the gene ends were 6 bases for V and 5 bases for J; bases not matched to a gene: 9. Germline assignment: CDR1 SGHVS and CDR2 FQNEAQ. The CDR3 sequence is 16 residues long. The CDR3 region has the DNA TGTGCCAGCAGACTAGCGGGGGGGAACTCACCGGAGACCCAGTACTTC. This translates into CASRLAGGNSPETQYF. Looking up the rest from reference TRBV7-8 and TRBJ2-5 gives the full variable domain: GAGVSQSPRYKVAKRGQDVALRCDPISGHVSLFWYQQALGQGPEFLTYFQNEAQLDKSGLPSDRFFAERPEGSVSTLKIQRTQQEDSAVYLCASRLAGGNSPETQYFGPGTRLLVL.

This chain connects TRBV5-4 to TRBJ2-5; weak D call: TRBD1 (5 bases). V was trimmed by 0 bases and J by 3 bases, leaving 12 bases between them. Germline CDR1 reads SGHNT; CDR2 reads YYREEE (reference sequence). There are 15 residues in the CDR3. The CDR3 loop reads CASSLGGETKETQYF. CDR3 coding DNA: TGTGCCAGCAGCTTGGGGGGCGAGACGAAAGAGACCCAGTACTTC.